One and the same sample provided the 5 T cell receptor beta chains below, sequenced in a study of cytomegalovirus exposure and HLA in healthy donors. Primers for the PCR totalled 60 Vbeta and 13 Jbeta. Generated by immunoSEQ multiplex PCR, the TCRdb table keeps only in-frame clones and is missing some. In the table there are about 170,000 clones, roughly 85% of which are singletons. Sequencing was performed on PBMCs. The receptors were gathered from a boy aged 2 to 10 in good health and CMV-seronegative.

The chain uses TRBV27 and TRBJ2-4, with a weak D call TRBD1 (6 bases). The CDR3 covers 11 residues. V lost 7 bases, J lost 9 bases, and 10 bases lay in between. Germline CDR1 is MNHEY and CDR2 is SMNVEV (reference sequence). CDR3 in amino acids: CASMGHRIQYF. CDR3 bases: TGTGCCAGCATGGGACATCGCATTCAGTACTTC.

This clone was recorded once. The chain employs TRBV29-1 and TRBJ2-2; no clear D gene. The CDR3 spans 13 residues. The V gene lost 3 bases and the J gene lost 2 bases, with 7 bases spanning the gap. Germline V lookup: CDR1 SQVTM, CDR2 ANQGSEA. CDR3 amino acids: CSVDRSNTGELFF. The CDR3 nucleotides are TGCAGCGTTGATAGGAGCAACACCGGGGAGCTGTTTTTT.

The V and J genes are TRBV29-1 and TRBJ2-3; 7 nucleotides match TRBD1. Germline CDR1 reads SQVTM; CDR2 reads ANQGSEA. V dropped 4 bases and J dropped 3; count of bases not matched to a gene: 4. This CDR3 is built from 13 residues. The DNA of the CDR3 is TGCAGCGTTGGCAGGGGGTGGACAGATACGCAGTATTTT. It is translated as CSVGRGWTDTQYF.

As concerns this clone: The sample contains more than one DNA sequence encoding this CDR3. V and J are TRBV6-5 and TRBJ2-6, with no clear D. The CDR3 is made up of 15 amino acids. CDR1 is MNHEY, CDR2 SVGAGI, per germline. V was pared by 6 bases and J by 1 base, with 10 bases between. CDR3 residues: CASSLPESGANVLTF. CDR3 in DNA: TGTGCCAGCAGCCTTCCGGAGTCTGGGGCCAACGTCCTGACTTTC.

In its sample, this clone was seen once. The chain employs TRBV5-1 and TRBJ1-2; no reliable D call. Germline values: CDR1 SGHRS, CDR2 YFSETQ. The CDR3 has 15 amino acids. V shed 3 bases and J shed 10 bases, with 22 bases lying between them. CDR3 nucleotide sequence: TGCGCCAGCAGCTCCCTGTGGAGGGCGGATGATGTCTACACCTTC. Protein product: CASSSLWRADDVYTF.